The T cell receptor (beta chain) under discussion was sequenced for a study of vaccination and CD4 T cells after COVID-19. Overall study: Convalescent patients were SARS-CoV-2 positive by nasal swab PCR; 10 or so mild, one severe.

The CDR3 sequence is 14 residues long. The germline gives CDR1 SGHNT, CDR2 YYREEE (reference sequence). V was shortened by 5 bases and J by 3 bases, with 14 bases between the two germline ends. Regarding treatment: roughly 11-day PBMC culture with coronavirus spike peptide pools or control peptides (ViraFEST assay). By negative selection, CD4+ T cells were isolated once culture had run for over nine days. About this clonotype: Its antigen is unknown.

An Oncomine TCR Beta short-read assay was used to sequence the DNA from cultured CD4+ T cells. TCRdb itself ran the PCR reads through MiXCR, one entry per CDR3 protein. The sample consists of tens of thousands of distinct CDR3 sequences, 43% of them appearing once. Sequences were derived from CD4+ T cells from blood, cultured in vitro, sampled after SARS-CoV-2 vaccination. The sequence came from a human donor who had recovered from COVID-19. The V call is TRBV5-4, the J call TRBJ1-1; D is perhaps TRBD1 (5 bases). In DNA form, the CDR3 reads TGTGCCAGCAGTAGGGACCCAGGCCACACTGAAGCTTTCTTT. Protein sequence: CASSRDPGHTEAFF.